This entry lists 26 T cell receptor beta chains sequenced from one sample in a study of PD-L1 blockade in urothelial cancer. This table comes from immunoSEQ multiplex PCR, and its TCRdb copy is limited to in-frame clones, with some not included. Of around 120,000 clones in the sample, approximately 86% are singletons; the top ten hold around 2.4%. Sequenced material: PBMCs, taken around atezolizumab (anti-PD-L1) treatment. These TCRs come from a man aged 45 to 65 with urothelial cancer.

The J gene is TRBJ1-1, the V gene TRBV28; the D gene is possibly TRBD1 (6 bases). The ends were cut back, 7 bases at V and 6 bases at J, with 12 bases in the middle. This CDR3 contains 12 residues. Germline lookup yields CDR1 MDHEN and CDR2 SYDVKM. Written as DNA, the CDR3 is TGTGCCAGCAATCAGGACAGACCTGAAGCTTTCTTT. It translates to CASNQDRPEAFF.

The chain joins TRBV6-6 to TRBJ2-1; D possibly corresponds to TRBD2 (6 bases). The CDR3 runs to 13 residues. Trimming shortened V by 9 bases and J by 7 bases, and 16 bases separated the two germline ends. Germline loops: CDR1 MNHNY, CDR2 SVGAGI (reference sequence). CDR3 DNA: TGTGCCAGTGTCCGGGAGCAGGAGAATGAGCAGTTCTTC. The encoded protein is CASVREQENEQFF.

This clone was seen just once. The chain carries TRBV5-6 and TRBJ2-3; 11 bases line up with TRBD2. CDR3 size: 15 residues. After removal of 1 base from V and 6 bases from J, the junction contained 4 bases not matched to a gene. Germline lookup yields CDR1 SGHDT and CDR2 YYEEEE. The chain's CDR3 is CASSLPGLAVDTQYF. The CDR3 region has the DNA TGTGCCAGCAGCTTGCCGGGACTAGCGGTGGATACGCAGTATTTT.

This chain connects TRBV5-5 to TRBJ1-5; 8 nucleotides align to TRBD1. V gave up 2 bases and J gave up 5 bases; unmatched junction bases: 18. The CDR3 has 19 residues. Germline V CDR1 and CDR2: SGHKS, YYEKEE (reference sequence). The CDR3 spells CASSFKPGQDTTGYQPQHF. CDR3 nucleotide sequence: TGTGCCAGCAGCTTCAAACCGGGACAGGACACAACGGGGTATCAGCCCCAGCATTTT.

Worth noting for this clone: Within the sample, other DNA sequences also encode this same CDR3. The genes are TRBV30 and TRBJ1-5, with D possibly being TRBD1 (5 bases). V was cut by 0 bases and J by 2 bases, with 8 bases left in between. CDR1 and CDR2 from the germline V gene are GTSNPN and SVGIG (reference sequence). The CDR3 length is 14 residues. CDR3 region: CAWSVQGGNQPQHF. The CDR3 DNA reads TGTGCCTGGAGTGTACAAGGGGGCAATCAGCCCCAGCATTTT.

The CDR3 DNA is TGTGCCAGCAGCCAGGGGCTCGGGACAGGGACCTACGAGCAGTACTTC. This codes for CASSQGLGTGTYEQYF. The J gene is TRBJ2-7, the V gene TRBV7-6, with 9 bases lining up with TRBD1. Trimming took 5 bases from V and 2 from J; bases not matched to a gene: 10. Germline V gene lookup returns CDR1 SGHVS and CDR2 FNYEAQ. The length of the CDR3 is 16 residues.

V is TRBV13 and J is TRBJ2-7, with D hard to call. Germline CDR1 reads PRHDT; CDR2 reads FYEKMQ (reference sequence). This CDR3 has 12 amino acids. V lost 5 bases and J 6 bases, leaving 11 bases between the germline ends. CDR3 region: CASSQLSGEQYF. The CDR3 DNA sequence: TGTGCCAGCAGCCAACTCTCGGGCGAGCAGTACTTC. Combining the CDR3 with reference TRBV13 and TRBJ2-7 gives the whole variable domain AAGVIQSPRHLIKEKRETATLKCYPIPRHDTVYWYQQGPGQDPQFLISFYEKMQSDKGSIPDRFSAQQFSDYHSELNMSSLELGDSALYFCASSQLSGEQYFGPGTRLTVT.

The chain uses TRBV16 and TRBJ2-1; 11 bases fit TRBD2. Losses at the gene ends were 4 bases for V and 4 bases for J; bases not matched to a gene: 6. Germline-derived CDR1 and CDR2 are KGHSY and FQNENV. This CDR3 is built from 16 residues. CDR3 sequence reads: CASSRNSGGVYNEQFF. For the CDR3, the DNA is TGTGCCAGCAGCCGGAATAGCGGGGGGGTGTACAATGAGCAGTTCTTC.

This clone was seen once. The chain has TRBV30 and TRBJ1-1; the match to TRBD1 covers 10 bases. The CDR3 length is 16 residues. V lost 5 bases to trimming and J lost 5 bases; unmatched junction nucleotides: 14. In germline, CDR1 is GTSNPN, CDR2 SVGIG (reference sequence). The chain's CDR3 is CAWAGRQGARRTEAFF. CDR3 coding DNA: TGTGCCTGGGCGGGGCGACAGGGGGCCCGAAGGACTGAAGCTTTCTTT.

The chain uses TRBV4-2 and TRBJ2-1; 10 nucleotides match TRBD2. Per germline, CDR1 LGHNA and CDR2 YNFKEQ. The ends lost 0 bases at V and 6 bases at J; junction bases unmatched: 5. The CDR3 covers 16 residues. The CDR3 DNA follows: TGTGCCAGCAGCCAAGATGCAGCTAGCGGGAGCAATGAGCAGTTCTTC. Protein sequence: CASSQDAASGSNEQFF.

The genes are TRBV6-5 and TRBJ2-5, with 11 bases lining up with TRBD2. CDR3 length: 14 amino acids. CDR1 MNHEY and CDR2 SVGAGI come from the germline V gene. With V trimmed by 5 bases and J by 4 bases, 3 bases remained unmatched. The CDR3 spells CASSIAGGRETQYF. The CDR3 nucleotides are TGTGCCAGCAGTATAGCGGGAGGGCGAGAGACCCAGTACTTC.

The chain carries TRBV18 and TRBJ1-4; a possible D gene is TRBD1 (6 bases). V was cut by 3 bases and J by 1 base, with 12 bases left in between. The CDR3 has 16 residues. Germline CDR1 is KGHSH and CDR2 is LQKENI. The CDR3 sequence is CASSPDRPQTNEKLFF. The CDR3 region has the DNA TGTGCCAGCTCACCCGACAGGCCTCAAACTAATGAAAAACTGTTTTTT.

This clone was detected only once. This sequence joins TRBV9 and TRBJ2-7, with 7 positions matching TRBD2. Germline CDR1 SGDLS, CDR2 YYNGEE. This CDR3 region has 14 residues. Trimming removed 0 bases from V and 2 bases from J; junction bases left unmatched: 2. DNA of the CDR3: TGTGCCAGCAGCGTAGAGCGGGGAGCCTACGAGCAGTACTTC. Translation: CASSVERGAYEQYF.

V usage is TRBV28 and J usage is TRBJ2-3, with 8 bases that match TRBD2. This CDR3 region has 12 residues. The germline V gene encodes CDR1 MDHEN and CDR2 SYDVKM. After removal of 3 bases from V and 14 bases from J, the junction contained 7 bases not matched to a gene. The CDR3 protein is CASSLSGRLWYF. In DNA, the CDR3 is TGTGCCAGCAGTTTGAGCGGGAGACTTTGGTATTTT.

This clone occurred once. V and J are TRBV11-2 and TRBJ2-1; 8 bases match TRBD2. This CDR3 spans 16 amino acids. The V segment lost 0 bases and the J segment 3 bases; nucleotides outside the gene matches: 4. Germline CDR1 reads SGHAT; CDR2 reads FQNNGV. The CDR3 reads CASSLELAGLYNEQFF. The CDR3 region has the DNA TGTGCCAGCAGCTTAGAGCTAGCGGGCCTCTACAATGAGCAGTTCTTC.

The chain has TRBV4-1 and TRBJ1-3; D gene uncertain. The length of the CDR3 is 14 residues. Germline V gene data show CDR1 as MGHRA and CDR2 as YSYEKL. The ends were cut back, 0 bases at V and 4 bases at J, with 7 bases in the middle. The CDR3 coding sequence is TGCGCCAGCAGCCAAGATCGAGGGGGAAACACCATATATTTT. Its translation: CASSQDRGGNTIYF.

This clone was seen a few times. The chain has TRBV7-8 and TRBJ1-1, with D possibly TRBD1 on 6 matching bases. V was trimmed by 3 bases and J by 8 bases, leaving 10 bases between them. The CDR3 length is 12 residues. CDR1 and CDR2 (germline): SGHVS, FQNEAQ. In nucleotides, the CDR3 is TGTGCCAGCAGCTTCTCCGGGACAGAAGCTTTCTTT. Protein product: CASSFSGTEAFF.

V and J are TRBV28 and TRBJ2-3; 7 nucleotides line up with TRBD2. CDR1 and CDR2 from the germline V gene are MDHEN and SYDVKM. Trimming removed 2 bases from V and 10 bases from J; junction bases left unmatched: 3. The CDR3 spans 12 residues. The CDR3 DNA reads as TGTGCCAGCAGTTTAGGCGGGAGATCGCAGTATTTT. Residues: CASSLGGRSQYF.

The rearrangement joins TRBV6-4 to TRBJ2-2; D remains unclear. The ends were cut back, 4 bases at V and 6 bases at J, with 12 bases in the middle. The germline V gene has CDR1 MRHNA and CDR2 SNTAGT. CDR3 length equals 14 residues. DNA of the CDR3: TGTGCCAGCAGTGTGGAGAAGCTTGCCGGGGAGCTGTTTTTT. Protein product: CASSVEKLAGELFF.

The CDR3 spells CASPERVRGYTF. The CDR3 bases are TGCGCCAGCCCGGAACGGGTTCGGGGCTACACCTTC. The chain links TRBV23-1 to TRBJ1-2; D remains unclear. Being an ORF, TRBV23-1 has a function that is uncertain. The CDR3 totals 12 residues. Between the trimmed V and J ends, which lost 8 bases and 8 bases, there was a span of 15 bases.

The rearrangement joins TRBV6-5 to TRBJ2-7; 10 bases agree with TRBD2. This CDR3 is 16 amino acids long. V dropped 2 bases and J dropped 4; count of bases not matched to a gene: 8. Germline V gives CDR1 MNHEY, CDR2 SVGAGI. The CDR3 sequence: CASSYTKAGGPYEQYF. In DNA, the CDR3 is TGTGCCAGCAGTTACACCAAAGCGGGAGGGCCGTACGAGCAGTACTTC.

V is TRBV9 and J is TRBJ2-2, with D perhaps TRBD2 (6 bases). V was cut by 1 base and J by 8 bases, with 9 bases left in between. CDR1 and CDR2 (germline): SGDLS, YYNGEE. The CDR3 length is 13 residues. CDR3 nucleotide sequence: TGTGCCAGCAGCGTACGGGGGACGGGGGAGCTGTTTTTT. It is translated as CASSVRGTGELFF.

This chain links TRBV5-6 with TRBJ2-3; 8 bases fit TRBD2. The CDR3 length is 14 residues. The germline CDR1 and CDR2 sequences are SGHDT and YYEEEE. The ends lost 4 bases at V and 5 bases at J; junction bases unmatched: 6. DNA for the CDR3: TGTGCCAGCAGCGCGTTGACTAGCGTAGATACGCAGTATTTT. Translating gives CASSALTSVDTQYF.

This sequence joins TRBV5-4 and TRBJ1-1; D ambiguous. This CDR3 has 15 residues. In germline, CDR1 is SGHNT, CDR2 YYREEE (reference sequence). The V and J ends lost 0 bases and 1 base respectively, with 10 bases between them. CDR3 sequence reads: CASSLGALGNTEAFF. The CDR3 region has the DNA TGTGCCAGCAGCTTGGGGGCCCTCGGGAACACTGAAGCTTTCTTT.

The V gene is TRBV2, the J gene TRBJ2-2; D is perhaps TRBD1 (6 bases). Germline assignment: CDR1 SNHLY and CDR2 FYNNEI. CDR3 size: 15 residues. Trimming removed 8 bases at V and 0 bases at J, with 13 bases between. The CDR3 loop reads CASCPRDTNTGELFF. As DNA, the CDR3 is TGTGCCAGCTGCCCCCGGGACACGAACACCGGGGAGCTGTTTTTT.

V is TRBV5-5 and J is TRBJ1-6, with TRBD1 matching 7 bases. The germline CDR1 and CDR2 sequences are SGHKS and YYEKEE (reference sequence). V was pared by 4 bases and J by 10 bases, with 8 bases of the junction left unmatched. The CDR3 loop spans 14 amino acids. The CDR3: CASSAQGVGSPLHF. The CDR3, as DNA: TGTGCCAGCAGCGCCCAGGGGGTCGGGTCACCCCTCCACTTT.